The source of this T cell receptor (beta chain) is a study of blood T cell repertoires in COVID-19. Overall study: There were acute and convalescent COVID-19 samples, and they came from the United States, Italy and Spain. PBMCs, B-cell-depleted T cells, or T cells were the source of the cDNA or gDNA that made up the material.

In its sample, this clone was seen a few times. As handled by the study authors: It was from reference gene primer amplification that nucleated cell counts were estimated. Generated by immunoSEQ multiplex PCR, the TCRdb table keeps only in-frame clones and is missing some. V and J calls and clone size are copied from that table; D and trimming were computed from the DNA. The sample yields about 360,000 clones, about 87% seen once. This CDR3 contains 14 residues. In germline, CDR1 is GTSNPN, CDR2 SVGIG (reference sequence). Trimming shortened V by 0 bases and J by 3 bases, and 11 bases separated the two germline ends.

The source is a human donor in a cohort sampled during active COVID-19. Input material: peripheral blood. The rearrangement uses TRBV30 and TRBJ1-2; the D gene is possibly TRBD1 (6 bases). The CDR3 DNA reads as TGTGCCTGGAGTGTAGGGGCAGGGGACTATGGCTACACCTTC. Amino acids: CAWSVGAGDYGYTF.